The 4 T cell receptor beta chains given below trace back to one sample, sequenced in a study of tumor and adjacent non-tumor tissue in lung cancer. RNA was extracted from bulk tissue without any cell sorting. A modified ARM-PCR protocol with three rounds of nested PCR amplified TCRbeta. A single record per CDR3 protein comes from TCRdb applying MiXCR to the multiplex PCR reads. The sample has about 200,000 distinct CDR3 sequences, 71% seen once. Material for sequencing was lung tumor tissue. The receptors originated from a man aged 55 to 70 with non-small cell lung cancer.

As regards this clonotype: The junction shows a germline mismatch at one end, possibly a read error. The CDR3 sequence is CSAHSCNTEAFF. CDR3 coding DNA: TGCAGTGCCCATTCGTGCAACACCGAAGCTTTCTTT. This chain joins TRBV20-1 and TRBJ1-1; unclear D gene. The CDR3 loop spans 12 amino acids. Germline CDR1 is DFQATT and CDR2 is SNEGSKA (reference sequence).

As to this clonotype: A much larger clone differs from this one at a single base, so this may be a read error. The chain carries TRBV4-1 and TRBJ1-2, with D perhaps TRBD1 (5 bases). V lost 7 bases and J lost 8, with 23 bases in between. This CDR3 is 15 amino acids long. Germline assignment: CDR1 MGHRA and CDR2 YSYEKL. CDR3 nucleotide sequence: TGCGCCAGCAACCAGGAATCAAGGGGTCTGGGAGGCTACACCTTC. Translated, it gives CASNQESRGLGGYTF.

The CDR3, as DNA: TGCAGTGCTCACCTTGGGCGAGGCAGGCGATGGGAATCACCCCTCCACTTT. As protein: CSAHLGRGRRWESPLHF. The V gene is TRBV20-1, the J gene TRBJ1-6; D is ambiguous. The CDR3 spans 17 residues. Germline values: CDR1 DFQATT, CDR2 SNEGSKA (reference sequence). Trimming left V 5 bases short and J 10 bases short, with 27 bases between.

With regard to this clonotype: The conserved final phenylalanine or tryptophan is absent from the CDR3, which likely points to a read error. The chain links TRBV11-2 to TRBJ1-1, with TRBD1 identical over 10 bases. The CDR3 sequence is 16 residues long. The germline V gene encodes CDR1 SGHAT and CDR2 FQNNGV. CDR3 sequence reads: CASSFTLDRGRVQAFY. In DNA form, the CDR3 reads TGCGCCAGCAGCTTTACCCTCGACAGGGGGCGCGTTCAAGCTTTCTAT.